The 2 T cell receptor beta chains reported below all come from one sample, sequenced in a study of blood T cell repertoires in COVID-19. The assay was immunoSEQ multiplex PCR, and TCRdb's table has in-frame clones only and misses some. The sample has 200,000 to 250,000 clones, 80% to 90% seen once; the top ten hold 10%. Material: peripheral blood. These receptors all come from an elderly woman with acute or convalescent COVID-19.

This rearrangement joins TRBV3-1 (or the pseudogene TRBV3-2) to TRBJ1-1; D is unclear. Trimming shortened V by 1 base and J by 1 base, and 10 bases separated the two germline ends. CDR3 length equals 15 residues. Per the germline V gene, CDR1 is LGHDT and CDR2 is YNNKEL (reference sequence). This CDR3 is CASSQGQATNTEAFF. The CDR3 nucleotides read TGTGCCAGCAGCCAAGGGCAGGCGACGAACACTGAAGCTTTCTTT.

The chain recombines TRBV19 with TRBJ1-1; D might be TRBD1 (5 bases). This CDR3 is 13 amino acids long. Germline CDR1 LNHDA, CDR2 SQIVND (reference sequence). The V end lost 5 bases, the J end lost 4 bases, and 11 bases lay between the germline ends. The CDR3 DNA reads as TGTGCCAGTAGTGAGGGACTCGGCACTGAAGCTTTCTTT. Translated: CASSEGLGTEAFF. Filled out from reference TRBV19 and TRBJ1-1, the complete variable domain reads DGGITQSPKYLFRKEGQNVTLSCEQNLNHDAMYWYRQDPGQGLRLIYYSQIVNDFQKGDIAEGYSVSREKKESFPLTVTSAQKNPTAFYLCASSEGLGTEAFFGQGTRLTVV.